The rows below give T cell receptor beta chains drawn from one sample of a study of T cell changes during pregnancy in multiple sclerosis. The assay was immunoSEQ multiplex PCR, and TCRdb's table has in-frame clones only and misses some. The sample includes roughly 40,000 clones, 75% to 95% seen only once; the top ten take 0.35% to 0.45%. This sample comprised CD4+ T cells from peripheral blood mononuclear cells, obtained in the third trimester of pregnancy. The receptors were gathered from a female donor with multiple sclerosis, enrolled in a pregnancy study. Each CDR3 is given with its conserved first and last residue. A D gene is named only where the DNA matches it firmly. Size values are once, few and many counts, or a class for expanded clones, and some rows have none.

TRBD1	NA	TRBJ1-1	TRBV14	CASSQEGAGRFAFF	TGTGCCAGCAGCCAGGAGGGGGCAGGGAGGTTTGCTTTCTTT
TRBD2	NA	TRBJ2-5	TRBV7-8	CASSFKPGLEETQYF	TGTGCCAGCAGCTTCAAACCGGGACTAGAGGAGACCCAGTACTTC
NA	NA	TRBJ2-3	TRBV11-2	CASSSRQGRIDTQYF	TGTGCCAGCAGCTCCCGTCAGGGGCGTATAGATACGCAGTATTTT
NA	NA	TRBJ2-2	TRBV21-1	CASSQNSGTDDPGELFF	TGTGCCAGCAGCCAAAACTCCGGGACAGATGACCCCGGGGAGCTGTTTTTT
NA	NA	TRBJ2-7	TRBV19	CASKGPGESRRQYF	TGTGCCAGTAAAGGGCCAGGGGAATCTCGTCGGCAGTACTTC
NA	NA	TRBJ2-7	TRBV19	CASQDSSYEQYF	TGTGCCAGTCAGGACAGCTCCTACGAGCAGTACTTC
NA	NA	TRBJ1-2	TRBV5-6	CASSLALDRINYGYTF	TGTGCCAGCAGCTTGGCCCTAGACAGGATTAACTATGGCTACACCTTC
TRBD2	few	TRBJ2-3	TRBV7-2	CASSLGGAGGVGDTQYF	TGTGCCAGCAGCTTAGGGGGGGCGGGAGGAGTTGGAGATACGCAGTATTTT
NA	NA	TRBJ1-1	TRBV10-2	CASSPWTQNTEAFF	TGCGCCAGCAGTCCCTGGACACAGAACACTGAAGCTTTCTTT
TRBD2	NA	TRBJ2-1	TRBV7-6	CASRRTSGVGSYNEQFF	TGTGCCAGCAGGCGGACTAGCGGGGTCGGCTCCTACAATGAGCAGTTCTTC
TRBD1	NA	TRBJ1-5	TRBV6-1	CASKGQGAINQPQHF	TGTGCCAGCAAAGGACAGGGGGCTATCAATCAGCCCCAGCATTTT
TRBD2	NA	TRBJ2-3	TRBV5-1	CASSWGLAGVTDTQYF	TGCGCCAGCAGCTGGGGACTAGCGGGAGTCACAGATACGCAGTATTTT
TRBD1	NA	TRBJ2-2	TRBV7-8	CASTPPLRLRTGPGELFF	TGTGCCAGCACCCCGCCCCTACGTCTGAGGACAGGGCCCGGGGAGCTGTTTTTT
TRBD2	NA	TRBJ2-1	TRBV11-2	CASSQGTSGNNEQFF	TGTGCCAGCAGTCAAGGGACTAGCGGCAACAATGAGCAGTTCTTC
NA	NA	TRBJ2-7	TRBV5-6	CASSLWPPETYEQYF	TGTGCCAGCAGCTTGTGGCCGCCAGAAACCTACGAGCAGTACTTC
TRBD1	NA	TRBJ2-5	TRBV10-3	CAISAGGVGQETQYF	TGTGCCATCAGTGCAGGGGGTGTCGGCCAAGAGACCCAGTACTTC
TRBD1	NA	TRBJ1-4	TRBV19	CASRGGSNEKLFF	TGTGCCAGTAGAGGGGGCTCGAATGAAAAACTGTTTTTT
TRBD2	NA	TRBJ2-7	TRBV11-2	CASSQGLAGVRGDEQYF	TGTGCCAGCAGCCAGGGACTAGCGGGAGTTCGGGGCGACGAGCAGTACTTC
TRBD1	NA	TRBJ1-2	TRBV6-4	CASRQSQGGYGYTF	TGTGCCAGCAGACAATCCCAGGGGGGCTATGGCTACACCTTC
TRBD1	NA	TRBJ1-1	TRBV5-1	CASTGQGGNTEAFF	TGCGCCAGCACGGGACAGGGAGGGAACACTGAAGCTTTCTTT
TRBD1	once	TRBJ2-1	TRBV5-1	CASSSVRGRVSNEQFF	TGCGCCAGCAGCTCAGTCAGGGGGCGGGTATCCAATGAGCAGTTCTTC
TRBD1	NA	TRBJ1-4	TRBV7-7	CASSLTGNNNEKLFF	TGTGCCAGCAGCTTGACAGGGAACAATAATGAAAAACTGTTTTTT
NA	few	TRBJ1-5	TRBV30	CAWSTGSNQPQHF	TGTGCCTGGAGTACAGGGAGCAATCAGCCCCAGCATTTT
TRBD2	NA	TRBJ2-3	TRBV5-1	CASSILAGSPDTQYF	TGCGCCAGCAGCATCCTAGCGGGAAGTCCAGATACGCAGTATTTT
TRBD1	NA	TRBJ1-5	TRBV6-5	CASSLDRGRLNQPQHF	TGTGCCAGCAGTTTAGACAGGGGGCGACTCAATCAGCCCCAGCATTTT
TRBD2	NA	TRBJ2-2	TRBV5-1	CASSLVAGANTGELFF	TGCGCCAGCAGCTTGGTGGCGGGGGCGAACACCGGGGAGCTGTTTTTT
NA	NA	TRBJ2-5	TRBV7-2	CASSSLRGSGETQYF	TGTGCCAGCAGTTCGCTTAGGGGGAGTGGGGAGACCCAGTACTTC
TRBD1	NA	TRBJ1-2	TRBV23-1	CAGQTGGHYGYTF	TGCGCCGGCCAGACAGGGGGTCACTATGGCTACACCTTC
TRBD1	NA	TRBJ2-1	TRBV19	CASSIVRTGVNNEQFF	TGTGCCAGTAGTATAGTCCGGACAGGGGTGAACAATGAGCAGTTCTTC
NA	NA	TRBJ2-7	TRBV5-4	CASSFGQLSYEQYF	TGTGCCAGCAGCTTCGGACAACTCTCCTACGAGCAGTACTTC
TRBD1	once	TRBJ2-5	TRBV6-5	CASSKIGTGVETQYF	TGTGCCAGCAGTAAGATCGGGACAGGAGTGGAGACCCAGTACTTC
TRBD1	NA	TRBJ2-1	TRBV19	CASSIGTGGEQFF	TGTGCCAGTAGTATAGGCACAGGGGGGGAGCAGTTCTTC
TRBD1	once	TRBJ1-2	TRBV7-2	CASALTVAGGLYGYTF	TGTGCCAGCGCCCTCACAGTGGCAGGGGGCCTCTATGGCTACACCTTC
NA	NA	TRBJ1-2	TRBV12-5	CASGLSPGGGYTF	TGTGCTAGTGGTTTGTCGCCCGGTGGTGGCTACACCTTC
NA	NA	TRBJ2-1	TRBV4-2	CASSQLGRTAYNEQFF	TGTGCCAGCAGCCAACTTGGCCGGACAGCATACAATGAGCAGTTCTTC
TRBD1	NA	TRBJ1-2	TRBV18	CASSGQDYGYGYTF	TGTGCCAGCTCAGGACAGGATTACGGCTATGGCTACACCTTC
NA	NA	TRBJ2-3	TRBV4-2	CASSQDPGDTQYF	TGTGCCAGCAGCCAAGATCCCGGAGATACGCAGTATTTT
TRBD2	NA	TRBJ2-7	TRBV27	CASSPTGLAGPGGGYEQYF	TGTGCCAGCAGTCCGACGGGACTAGCGGGACCCGGAGGTGGGTACGAGCAGTACTTC
TRBD2	NA	TRBJ2-7	TRBV7-6	CASSLMETSGYEQYF	TGTGCCAGCAGCTTAATGGAAACTAGCGGATACGAGCAGTACTTC
NA	NA	TRBJ1-5	TRBV7-2	CASSLEQGSNQPQHF	TGTGCCAGCAGCTTAGAGCAGGGGAGCAATCAGCCCCAGCATTTT
NA	few	TRBJ1-1	TRBV10-1	CASSEGVSEAFF	TGCGCCAGCAGTGAAGGGGTATCTGAAGCTTTCTTT
TRBD1	once	TRBJ2-4	TRBV13	CASSAQTGENIQYF	TGTGCCAGCAGCGCCCAGACAGGGGAAAACATTCAGTACTTC
TRBD2	NA	TRBJ2-5	TRBV19	CASSWASGIQETQYF	TGTGCCAGTAGTTGGGCTAGCGGGATCCAAGAGACCCAGTACTTC